These 9 T cell receptor beta chains share one sample of origin, sequenced in a study of cytomegalovirus exposure and HLA in healthy donors. PCR used 60 Vbeta primers and 13 Jbeta primers. Produced via immunoSEQ multiplex PCR; TCRdb's table is partial and in-frame only. The sample contains some 190,000 clones, about 77% of which appear only once. Sequencing input: PBMCs. The origin of the receptors is a woman in her 30s in good health and CMV-seropositive.

The chain uses TRBV9 and TRBJ2-3; 7 nucleotides align to TRBD2. CDR3 length equals 14 residues. The germline V gene has CDR1 SGDLS and CDR2 YYNGEE. The V and J ends lost 4 bases and 5 bases, in that order; junction bases with no gene match: 7. The CDR3 here is CASSTLAVQDTQYF. The CDR3 coding sequence is TGTGCCAGCAGCACCCTAGCGGTACAAGATACGCAGTATTTT.

This chain links TRBV4-3 with TRBJ2-3; tentatively, D is TRBD1 (5 bases). Germline V gives CDR1 LGHNA, CDR2 YSLEER. The CDR3 spans 16 residues. Trimming left V 4 bases short and J 0 bases short, with 14 bases between. Here the CDR3 reads CASSPNQGASTDTQYF. The CDR3 DNA reads as TGCGCCAGCAGCCCCAACCAGGGCGCTAGCACAGATACGCAGTATTTT.

The chain is built from TRBV9 and TRBJ1-6; D remains unclear. V lost 4 bases, J lost 7 bases, and 3 bases lay in between. Germline loops: CDR1 SGDLS, CDR2 YYNGEE. The CDR3 sequence is 11 residues long. Here the CDR3 reads CASSPNSPLHF. The DNA of the CDR3 is TGTGCCAGCAGCCCGAATTCACCCCTCCACTTT.

The chain's CDR3 is CASSQAEGYTDTQYF. The CDR3 region has the DNA TGTGCCAGCAGCCAAGCTGAGGGTTACACAGATACGCAGTATTTT. The chain is built from TRBV4-2 and TRBJ2-3; a weak D match, TRBD2 (5 bases). The CDR3 extends over 15 amino acids. Germline V gene lookup returns CDR1 LGHNA and CDR2 YNFKEQ. V was shortened by 1 base and J by 2 bases, with 10 bases between the two germline ends.

This clone was seen a few times. The V gene is TRBV2, the J gene TRBJ2-5, with 9 bases aligning to TRBD2. Unmatched junction bases numbered 15, after V lost 8 bases and J lost 8 bases. The CDR3 length is 15 residues. Germline V gene lookup returns CDR1 SNHLY and CDR2 FYNNEI. This CDR3 reads CASRPGTSTGRTQYF. CDR3 coding DNA: TGTGCCAGCCGGCCGGGGACTAGCACTGGTCGAACCCAGTACTTC.

This clone was seen only a few times. The V gene is TRBV29-1, the J gene TRBJ2-7, with TRBD2 matching over 11 bases. Germline V lookup: CDR1 SQVTM, CDR2 ANQGSEA. V gave up 6 bases and J gave up 0 bases; unmatched junction bases: 4. The CDR3 spans 14 residues. The CDR3, as DNA: TGCAGCGTCGAGACTAGCGGGGCCTCCTACGAGCAGTACTTC. Protein product: CSVETSGASYEQYF.

V usage is TRBV19 and J usage is TRBJ1-4; a possible D gene is TRBD1 (5 bases). V was cut by 6 bases and J by 6 bases, with 11 bases left in between. Germline CDR1 and CDR2: LNHDA and SQIVND (reference sequence). The CDR3 contains 13 residues. CDR3 in DNA: TGTGCCAGTAGCGGGACTGGGGATGAAAAACTGTTTTTT. Its protein product is CASSGTGDEKLFF.

V usage is TRBV7-2 and J usage is TRBJ1-3; TRBD1 matches 8 bases. The CDR3 runs 13 residues. With V trimmed by 5 bases and J by 3 bases, 0 bases remained unmatched. Germline CDR1 is SGHTA and CDR2 is FQGNSA. The chain's CDR3 is CASSGQGGNTIYF. CDR3 sequence (DNA): TGTGCCAGCAGCGGACAGGGTGGAAACACCATATATTTT.

The chain employs TRBV19 and TRBJ2-7; 7 positions agree with TRBD2. Germline assignment: CDR1 LNHDA and CDR2 SQIVND (reference sequence). Germline trimming cut 5 bases from V and 3 bases from J; bases unmatched to any gene: 10. The CDR3 totals 15 residues. The CDR3 nucleotides read TGTGCCAGTAGTCGTCAAGTGTGGACTAGCTACGAGCAGTACTTC. This sequence encodes CASSRQVWTSYEQYF.